This entry lists 17 T cell receptor beta chains sequenced from one sample in a study of cytomegalovirus exposure and HLA in healthy donors. With 60 Vbeta and 13 Jbeta primers, the PCR was carried out. Assay used: immunoSEQ multiplex PCR; TCRdb lists only in-frame clones, some missing. This table has about 200,000 clones, 70% to 80% appearing once. Specimen: PBMCs. The receptors here all came from a girl aged 5 to 17 in good health and CMV-seropositive.

The CDR3 here is CSATGYNEQFF. CDR3 nucleotides: TGCAGTGCTACAGGCTACAATGAGCAGTTCTTC. The V gene is TRBV20-1, the J gene TRBJ2-1; D is uncertain. CDR1 is DFQATT, CDR2 SNEGSKA, per germline (reference sequence). Trimming left V 4 bases short and J 3 bases short, with 4 bases between. The CDR3 extends over 11 amino acids.

This clone appeared a few times. The V gene is TRBV29-1, the J gene TRBJ2-7; a possible D gene is TRBD2 (5 bases). This CDR3 comprises 11 residues. Germline values: CDR1 SQVTM, CDR2 ANQGSEA. V lost 5 bases and J lost 4, with 9 bases in between. CDR3 sequence (DNA): TGCAGCGTTCCCCGGGGTTACGAGCAGTACTTC. It codes for CSVPRGYEQYF.

The chain is built from TRBV27 and TRBJ1-2; a possible D gene is TRBD1 (6 bases). Germline loops: CDR1 MNHEY, CDR2 SMNVEV (reference sequence). The length of the CDR3 is 17 residues. Trimming shortened V by 5 bases and J by 4 bases, and 23 bases separated the two germline ends. CDR3 nucleotide sequence: TGTGCCAGCAGTCCCTCAGGACAGCTAAATCAGGGCTATGGCTACACCTTC. Protein: CASSPSGQLNQGYGYTF.

V gene TRBV5-4 combines with J gene TRBJ2-1; 7 bases align to TRBD1. J lost 4 bases, V lost 1 base, and 8 bases had no gene match. CDR1 is SGHNT, CDR2 YYREEE, per germline (reference sequence). CDR3 length equals 16 residues. The CDR3 sequence is CASSLWDSRIYNEQFF. The CDR3 DNA reads as TGTGCCAGCAGCTTGTGGGACAGTCGAATTTACAATGAGCAGTTCTTC.

This chain joins TRBV18 and TRBJ1-6, with D unclear. The CDR3 runs 16 residues. Trimming took 2 bases from V and 0 from J, leaving 8 bases between them. Germline-derived CDR1 and CDR2 are KGHSH and LQKENI. Written as DNA, the CDR3 is TGTGCCAGCTCACCAACAGCCGCCTCCTATAATTCACCCCTCCACTTT. It is translated as CASSPTAASYNSPLHF.

CDR3 loop: CASGLFAGGTTYEQYF. CDR3 coding DNA: TGTGCTAGTGGTTTGTTTGCGGGGGGGACAACCTACGAGCAGTACTTC. The V gene is TRBV12-5, the J gene TRBJ2-5, with TRBD2 identical over 9 bases. Judging by the DNA end, TRBJ2-7 fits better; the J call may be wrong. The CDR3 contains 16 residues. The V gene's germline CDR1 is LGHNT and CDR2 FRNRAP.

The J gene is TRBJ2-7, the V gene TRBV19; 7 nucleotides match TRBD1. Germline CDR1 is LNHDA and CDR2 is SQIVND (reference sequence). The V and J ends lost 4 bases and 3 bases, in that order; junction bases with no gene match: 9. The CDR3 spans 15 residues. CDR3 residues: CASSNTGTELYEQYF. As DNA, the CDR3 is TGTGCCAGTAGTAACACCGGGACAGAACTCTACGAGCAGTACTTC.

The CDR3 region is CASSFYRGTDTQYF. CDR3 nucleotides: TGTGCCAGCAGCTTTTACCGGGGCACAGATACGCAGTATTTT. The chain has TRBV7-2 and TRBJ2-3; D call uncertain. This CDR3 region has 14 residues. The germline gives CDR1 SGHTA, CDR2 FQGNSA. V lost 3 bases to trimming and J lost 1 base, with 8 bases between them.

The chain combines TRBV7-6 with TRBJ2-1; maybe TRBD2 (6 bases). V shed 0 bases and J shed 10 bases, with 16 bases lying between them. The germline V gene encodes CDR1 SGHVS and CDR2 FNYEAQ. This CDR3 is 15 amino acids long. CDR3 region: CASSLAEGLKKEQFF. In nucleotides, the CDR3 is TGTGCCAGCAGCTTAGCGGAGGGGCTCAAGAAGGAGCAGTTCTTC.

This clone was found a few times. The chain joins TRBV9 to TRBJ1-2; 7 positions agree with TRBD1. There are 13 residues in the CDR3. V shed 4 bases and J 8 bases; nucleotides not matched to a gene: 8. Germline V gene lookup returns CDR1 SGDLS and CDR2 YYNGEE. The CDR3 DNA reads as TGTGCCAGCAGCCAGACAGGGTATCACGGCTACACCTTC. It is translated as CASSQTGYHGYTF.

The chain recombines TRBV6-7 with TRBJ1-1; 12 bases are shared with TRBD1. TRBV6-7 has ORF status, its function being uncertain. V shed 6 bases, J shed 6 bases, and the junction held 11 bases outside the gene matches. The CDR3 has 16 residues. The CDR3 nucleotides read TGTGCCAGCAGCCTCGGGACAGGGGGCGTTTGGGCTGAAGCTTTCTTT. Translated, it gives CASSLGTGGVWAEAFF.

This clone was seen a few times. The chain couples TRBV11-2 to TRBJ2-3; 11 nucleotides align to TRBD2. In germline, CDR1 is SGHAT, CDR2 FQNNGV. The CDR3 extends over 17 amino acids. V trimming: 5 bases; J trimming: 6 bases; junction bases outside the gene matches: 13. CDR3 sequence (DNA): TGTGCCAGCAGCCCTCTCCAACTAGCGGGGGCAAGGGATACGCAGTATTTT. This encodes CASSPLQLAGARDTQYF.

V gene TRBV10-3 combines with J gene TRBJ2-3; D gene unclear. Trimming took 10 bases from V and 0 from J, leaving 14 bases between them. Germline CDR1 is ENHRY and CDR2 is SYGVKD. This CDR3 has 14 amino acids. CDR3 bases: TGTGCCACCCTTGACTCAAAAAGCACAGATACGCAGTATTTT. It yields the protein CATLDSKSTDTQYF.

In its sample, this clone was seen a few times. The rearrangement joins TRBV6-5 to TRBJ2-2, with 7 bases matching TRBD1. This CDR3 has 15 residues. V lost 5 bases and J lost 4; bases outside the gene matches: 7. Germline V CDR1 and CDR2: MNHEY, SVGAGI. The CDR3 DNA sequence: TGTGCCAGCAGTGGTACGACAGGGCTCACCGGGGAGCTGTTTTTT. It codes for CASSGTTGLTGELFF.

The J gene is TRBJ2-5, the V gene TRBV7-9, with TRBD2 matching over 8 bases. Losses at the gene ends were 5 bases for V and 5 bases for J; bases not matched to a gene: 7. The germline gives CDR1 SEHNR, CDR2 FQNEAQ (reference sequence). The CDR3 has 14 amino acids. The DNA for the CDR3 is TGTGCCAGCAGCGGCCCGGGAGGGCTGGAGACCCAGTACTTC. Translated: CASSGPGGLETQYF.

The V and J genes are TRBV5-4 and TRBJ2-1, with D hard to call. Germline V gives CDR1 SGHNT, CDR2 YYREEE (reference sequence). Deletions cut 4 bases from V and 8 bases from J, with 19 bases between. The CDR3 spans 15 residues. CDR3: CASSPQSPPGDEQFF. The CDR3 nucleotides are TGTGCCAGCAGCCCTCAGAGCCCGCCAGGCGATGAGCAGTTCTTC.

The V call is TRBV27, the J call TRBJ2-1; TRBD2 matches at 12 bases. This CDR3 has 17 amino acids. In germline, CDR1 is MNHEY, CDR2 SMNVEV (reference sequence). V was clipped by 5 bases and J by 5 bases; unmatched bases: 10. The CDR3 region is CASSPYEGLAGNNEQFF. The CDR3, as DNA: TGTGCCAGCAGTCCCTACGAAGGACTAGCGGGGAACAATGAGCAGTTCTTC.